What follows describes a single T cell receptor beta chain. Its specificity is unknown. Using immunoSEQ multiplex PCR, the repertoire was profiled, and TCRdb retains in-frame clones only, with some absent. The sample lists 29,000 or so clones, 93% occurring once. The data were obtained in a study of chemoradiotherapy in HPV16-positive cancers. About the study: Candidate HPV-specific T-cell clones and common TCR motifs came from functional assays in a couple of HPV16-positive patients.

Germline-derived CDR1 and CDR2 are LNHDA and SQIVND (reference sequence). CDR3 length: 16 amino acids. The V and J ends lost 5 bases and 8 bases respectively, with 19 bases between them. Findings and caveats of the study: Functional assays defining HPV-specific T cells used only a couple of HPV16-positive patients. Candidate HPV-specific clones and E7-related TCR motifs grew in tumor during treatment.

Samples were taken several times over chemoradiotherapy. The chain carries TRBV19 and TRBJ1-6, with no clear D. This material consisted of blood, taken from a patient who underwent chemoradiotherapy. The receptor comes from a human donor with HPV-associated anogenital cancer. In DNA, the CDR3 is TGTGCCAGTAGTCCGCAACAACCCTCGCGGTATTCACCCCTCCACTTT. Translation: CASSPQQPSRYSPLHF.